This T cell receptor beta chain appears in the sequencing data of a study of shared clonotypes between healthy human individuals. Profiling relied on immunoSEQ multiplex PCR, and the TCRdb table lists in-frame clones only, not all of them. In the table there are about 2.1 million clones, roughly 91% of which are singletons. Terminally differentiated effector memory CD45RA+ cells were excluded by CCR7 positive selection of CD45RO-negative cells. Sequenced: naive CD8+ T cells from PBMCs. The origin of this receptor is a man younger than 30 in good health. Some clones in this sample may be carry-over from other donors' samples.

Here the CDR3 reads CASSPVGLLNKETQYF. CDR3 DNA: TGTGCCAGCAGCCCGGTGGGGCTTCTGAACAAAGAGACCCAGTACTTC. The J gene is TRBJ2-5, the V gene TRBV7-9, with D maybe TRBD1 (5 bases). The CDR3 extends over 16 amino acids. Germline CDR1 is SEHNR and CDR2 is FQNEAQ (reference sequence). Trimming shortened V by 5 bases and J by 3 bases, and 19 bases separated the two germline ends.